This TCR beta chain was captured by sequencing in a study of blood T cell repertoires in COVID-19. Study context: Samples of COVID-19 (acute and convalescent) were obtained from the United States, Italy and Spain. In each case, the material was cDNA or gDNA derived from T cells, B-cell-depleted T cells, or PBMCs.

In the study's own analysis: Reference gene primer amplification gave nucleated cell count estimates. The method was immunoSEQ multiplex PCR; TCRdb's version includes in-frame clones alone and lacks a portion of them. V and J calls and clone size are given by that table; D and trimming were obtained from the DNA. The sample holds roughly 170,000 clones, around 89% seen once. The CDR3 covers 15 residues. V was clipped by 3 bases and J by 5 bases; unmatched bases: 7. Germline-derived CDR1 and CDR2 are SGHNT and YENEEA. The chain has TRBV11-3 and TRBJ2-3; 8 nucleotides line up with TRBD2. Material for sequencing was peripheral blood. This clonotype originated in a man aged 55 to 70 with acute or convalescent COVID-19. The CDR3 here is CASSFRAGVRDTQYF. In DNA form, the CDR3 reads TGTGCCAGCAGCTTCCGAGCGGGAGTAAGAGATACGCAGTATTTT.